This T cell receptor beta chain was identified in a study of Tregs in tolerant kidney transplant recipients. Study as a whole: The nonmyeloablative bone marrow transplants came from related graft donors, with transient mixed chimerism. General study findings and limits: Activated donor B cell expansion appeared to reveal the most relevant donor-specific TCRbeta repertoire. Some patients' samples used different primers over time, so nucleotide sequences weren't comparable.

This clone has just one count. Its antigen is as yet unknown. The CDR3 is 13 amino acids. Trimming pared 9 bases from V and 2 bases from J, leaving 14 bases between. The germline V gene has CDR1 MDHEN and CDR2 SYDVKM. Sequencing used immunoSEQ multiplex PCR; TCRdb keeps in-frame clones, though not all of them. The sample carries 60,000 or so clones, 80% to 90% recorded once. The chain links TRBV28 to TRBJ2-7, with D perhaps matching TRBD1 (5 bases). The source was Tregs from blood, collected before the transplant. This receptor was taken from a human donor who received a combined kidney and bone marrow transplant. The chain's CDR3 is CASGGQGPYEQYF. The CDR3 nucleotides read TGTGCCAGTGGTGGGCAGGGCCCCTACGAGCAGTACTTC.